The T cell receptor beta chain under discussion was sequenced for a study of CD8 T cells in Susac syndrome. Random hexamers primed reverse transcription of about 0.45 to 1 ug RNA. TCRdb called the immunoSEQ multiplex PCR reads again in MiXCR, with one record for every CDR3 protein. This table holds under 200,000 distinct CDR3 sequences, about 91% found once. With 3 bases removed from V and 8 bases from J, the gap between germline ends came to 10 bases. The CDR3 consists of 12 residues. TCR beta sequencing covered blood CD8+ and CD4+ T cells. This clonotype was obtained from a human donor with Susac syndrome. The V gene is TRBV12-3 or TRBV12-4, the J gene TRBJ1-2; TRBD1 is a possible D gene (6 bases). Sequenced sample: CD4+ T cells from PBMCs. CDR3 in amino acids: CASSFGGRGYTF. CDR3 DNA sequence: TGTGCCAGCAGTTTTGGGGGCAGGGGCTACACCTTC.